The entry below gives a single T cell receptor beta chain sequence along with its context. This clonotype was counted only a few times. The antigen it binds to is not known. No much larger clone is present one base from it, and per-base qualities are unavailable. The trim is 4 bases for V and 5 bases for J, with a gap of 9 bases between the germline ends. The CDR3 covers 13 residues, taking in both the cysteine and the phenylalanine. Just CDR3 DNA is preserved here, 39 bases in frame from base 1. Sequences SGHRS (CDR1) and YFSETQ (CDR2) are obtained from the germline V gene. The sample originates from a study of identical twins (dated by TCRdb to the mid-2010s). About the study as a whole: To test whether fetal clonotypes persist, this study deep-sequenced TCR alpha and beta repertoires from monozygotic twins, from unrelated adults of various ages, and from cord blood. To rule out contamination, replicate twin experiments were performed at different times with different library preparation protocols. Study-level results and caveats: Out-of-frame TCR alpha sharing in monozygotic twins was systematically underestimated by recombination models, whereas sharing between unrelated individuals was in agreement with the recombination models. Conclusions relied on cross-sectional statistical analysis, since the same donors could not be followed over many years. Out-of-frame TCR alpha sequences shared between twins showed an excess of low generation-probability sequences compared with coincidental sharing between unrelated individuals. Excess twin sharing in beta out-of-frame sequences was weaker because fewer shared sequences lowered the signal-to-noise ratio. Fewer insertions were carried by abundant cord blood beta clonotypes; a weaker similar trend was observed in young adult naive repertoires, while no such trend was observed in memory repertoires. Zero-insertion analyses could be partly confounded by invariant T cells such as MAIT and iNKT, though diverse VJ usage argued against such confounding for most clonotypes.

Library preparation used 5' RACE. The reads were generated on an Illumina HiSeq 2000. Template switching introduced a universal primer binding site; the final cDNA contained a unique molecular identifier, enabling accurate counting of TCR cDNA molecules. First-strand cDNA for TCR alpha and beta chains was synthesized from specific primers in the conserved constant-segment region. To control for contamination, each cDNA library was double barcoded with a SMART-Mk sample barcode plus Illumina barcodes. Two successive PCR steps introduced TruSeq adapter sequences along with Illumina sample barcodes. TCR alpha and beta cDNA libraries were sequenced on the Illumina HiSeq platform with custom primers. The authors processed their data as follows. Raw reads were processed with MiGEC to extract unique molecular identifiers, and MiXCR was used to determine CDR3 positions. For each individual, recombination models were inferred using an EM algorithm with the repgenHMM and IGoR tools. The analysis of shared clonotypes was done with the tcR package in R, with sharing normalized by the product of cloneset sizes. Out-of-frame nonproductive sequences were analyzed to study raw recombination free of thymic and clonal selection effects. TCRdb reworked the public reads: Q25 trimming with fastp, MiXCR clone assembly, productive beta chains retained. Each record represents a unique CDR3 protein, reported with the most common genes and DNA among its rows. The V and J calls were determined by TCRdb, not by the authors. Present in this sample are roughly 480,000 distinct CDR3 sequences, 20% to 30% of which were seen just once. The ten largest clones take up approximately 2.9% of the sample.

Every donor was a healthy Caucasian. Three pairs of female monozygotic twins, all aged about 18 to 30 years, made up the twin cohort. CD4+ and CD8+ T cell populations were isolated with positive isolation kits from Invitrogen. The data were also submitted as part of a second study, on T cells expressing NK-cell markers. As the second publication notes: In sorted CD3+CD56+NKG2C+, CD3+CD56+NKG2C- and CD3+CD56-NKG2C+ T-cell subsets from eight donors, TCR beta-chain repertoires were profiled. Of the eight sequenced donors, seven were found to be HCMV-seropositive and one was found to be HCMV-seronegative. To restrict sorting to alphabetaTCR-expressing T cells, an anti-gammadeltaTCR antibody was added in several experiments. In about 6 donors, the dominant CD3+CD56+NKG2C+ clonotypes were found to rank among the top 10 CD8+ clonotypes and to make up roughly 1.0-7.0% of CD8+ T cells. Those dominant clonotypes were again the most abundant among CD3+CD56-NKG2C+ cells in a handful of donors, at roughly 25-60.1%. Whether the expanded NKG2C-expressing T cell clones were specific for HCMV antigens remained unclear. Randomly selected healthy volunteers, three men and five women, were used as the eight sequenced donors. HCMV-specific IgG was detected in serum with a commercial ELISA kit to determine HCMV serostatus. MIGEC was used to demultiplex reads and group the reads by UMI, and MiTCR was used to assemble and quantify clonotypes. To remove erroneous sequences, TCR cDNA sequences were retained only when supported by two or more reads. The tcR package was used for downstream repertoire analysis, and clonotypes were matched across fractions by CDR3 nucleotide sequence plus V segment. Antigen specificity was annotated against VDJdb with VDJmatch, allowing one amino acid substitution in CDR3.

This chain is built from TRBV5-1 and TRBJ2-2; the D gene cannot be named for sure. The sequence came from a woman aged 18-29 years in good health. The sequenced sample was CD4+ T cells sorted from blood. The CDR3 is CASSRRFTGELFF. The nucleotide sequence is TGCGCCAGCAGCCGCAGGTTTACCGGGGAGCTGTTTTTT. This CDR3, with the reference TRBV5-1 and TRBJ2-2 proteins standing in past its ends, gives the full variable domain KAGVTQTPRYLIKTRGQQVTLSCSPISGHRSVSWYQQTPGQGLQFLFEYFSETQRNKGNFPGRFSGRQFSNSRSEMNVSTLELGDSALYLCASSRRFTGELFFGEGSRLTVL.